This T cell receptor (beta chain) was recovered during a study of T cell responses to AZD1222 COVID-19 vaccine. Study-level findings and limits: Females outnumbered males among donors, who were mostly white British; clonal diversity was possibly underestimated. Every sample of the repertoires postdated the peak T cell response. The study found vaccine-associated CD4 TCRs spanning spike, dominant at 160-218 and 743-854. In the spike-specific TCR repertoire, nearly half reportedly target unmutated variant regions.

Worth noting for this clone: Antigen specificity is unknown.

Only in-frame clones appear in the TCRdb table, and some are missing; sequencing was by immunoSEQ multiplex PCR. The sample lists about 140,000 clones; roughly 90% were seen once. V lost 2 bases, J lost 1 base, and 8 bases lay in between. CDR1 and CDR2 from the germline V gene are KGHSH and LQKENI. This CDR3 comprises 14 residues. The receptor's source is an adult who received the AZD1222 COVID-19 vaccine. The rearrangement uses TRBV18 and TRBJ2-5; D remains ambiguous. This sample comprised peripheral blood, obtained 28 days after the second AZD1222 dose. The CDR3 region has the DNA TGTGCCAGCTCACCAAGTCCAAGCCAAGAGACCCAGTACTTC. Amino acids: CASSPSPSQETQYF.